The 21 T cell receptor beta chains in this list originate from one sample, sequenced in a study of T-cell memory formation after mild COVID-19. Via MiXCR, TCRdb re-called the 5' RACE reads, giving one row per CDR3 protein. The table lists fewer than 450,000 distinct CDR3 sequences, around a fifth of them singletons. Sequencing was done on a sample of PBMCs or a T cell subset sorted from them (not recorded which). The receptors stem from an adult woman who had mild COVID-19 (a few samples of this study predate the infection). Cell type and time point are not known.

The chain combines TRBV7-3 with TRBJ2-1, with 9 bases aligning to TRBD2. The CDR3 spans 15 residues. Germline CDR1 and CDR2: SGHTA and FQGTGA. The V gene end was trimmed by 3 bases and the J gene end by 9 bases; junction bases not matched to a gene: 9. CDR3: CASSFVAGATGEQFF. The CDR3 nucleotides read TGTGCCAGCAGCTTCGTAGCGGGGGCGACGGGTGAGCAGTTCTTC. Full variable domain (rest looked up from reference TRBV7-3 and TRBJ2-1): GAGVSQTPSNKVTEKGKYVELRCDPISGHTALYWYRQSLGQGPEFLIYFQGTGAADDSGLPNDRFFAVRPEGSVSTLKIQRTERGDSAVYLCASSFVAGATGEQFFGPGTRLTVL.

This clonotype was detected only a few times. This chain uses TRBV4-1 with TRBJ2-7; D is unresolved. V was cut by 2 bases and J by 5 bases, with 10 bases left in between. There are 13 residues in the CDR3. Germline lookup yields CDR1 MGHRA and CDR2 YSYEKL. The CDR3 DNA is TGCGCCAGCAGCCAAACTCTTAGGGACGAGCAGTACTTC. As protein: CASSQTLRDEQYF.

The genes are TRBV7-2 and TRBJ2-3; D may be TRBD2 (6 bases). Trimming cost V 5 bases and J 2 bases, with 11 bases left between them. The CDR3 is made up of 14 amino acids. The V gene's germline CDR1 is SGHTA and CDR2 FQGNSA. CDR3 residues: CASSRTSNTDTQYF. The CDR3 nucleotides are TGTGCCAGCAGCCGTACTAGCAACACAGATACGCAGTATTTT.

This clonotype has a handful of counts. The chain uses TRBV18 and TRBJ2-7; tentatively, D is TRBD2 (6 bases). V lost 6 bases, J lost 3 bases, and 18 bases lay in between. Germline-derived CDR1 and CDR2 are KGHSH and LQKENI. This CDR3 has 15 residues. The CDR3 DNA sequence: TGTGCCAGCTCCCTCGGAGGGGTACTCGGCTACGAGCAGTACTTC. As protein: CASSLGGVLGYEQYF.

The chain uses TRBV20-1 and TRBJ2-1, with D possibly matching TRBD1 (5 bases). V lost 6 bases and J lost 6, with 12 bases in between. This CDR3 is 12 amino acids long. Germline V gives CDR1 DFQATT, CDR2 SNEGSKA (reference sequence). The CDR3 is CSASPQGNEQFF. In DNA, the CDR3 is TGCAGTGCCAGCCCCCAGGGCAATGAGCAGTTCTTC.

This clonotype was found a few times. This chain links TRBV12-3 or TRBV12-4 with TRBJ2-7; 8 bases map to TRBD2. Trimming at V came to 5 bases and at J to 9 bases, leaving 12 bases not matched to a gene. CDR3 length: 14 amino acids. CDR3 coding DNA: TGTGCCAGCAGTCCTCCGGGACTAGTAATTCGGCAGTACTTC. This encodes CASSPPGLVIRQYF.

The J gene is TRBJ2-5, the V gene TRBV7-2; D not certain. V gave up 0 bases and J gave up 1 base, with 6 bases separating them. The CDR3 is 14 amino acids. Germline V gene sequence: CDR1 SGHTA, CDR2 FQGNSA. The CDR3: CASSLALPQETQYF. The DNA of the CDR3 is TGTGCCAGCAGCTTAGCGCTGCCCCAAGAGACCCAGTACTTC.

This clonotype has only a few counts. The chain recombines TRBV12-3 or TRBV12-4 with TRBJ1-2; D remains unclear. Trimming took 3 bases from V and 13 from J, leaving 12 bases between them. This CDR3 is built from 11 residues. The CDR3 sequence is CASSLGRAGTF. CDR3 coding DNA: TGTGCCAGCAGTTTGGGAAGGGCGGGCACCTTC.

This clonotype was seen once. The chain links TRBV12-3 or TRBV12-4 to TRBJ1-2, with D perhaps matching TRBD1 (6 bases). The CDR3 is 13 residues long. Trimming removed 5 bases at V and 6 bases at J, with 13 bases between. Written as DNA, the CDR3 is TGTGCCAGCAGTCCGGGGGGCCTGGATGGCTACACCTTC. Amino acid sequence: CASSPGGLDGYTF.

There are a few counts of this clonotype. In DNA form, the CDR3 reads TGTGCCAGCAGCCCCGGCGGGGGAGGTGGCACAGATACGCAGTATTTT. Protein sequence: CASSPGGGGGTDTQYF. V and J are TRBV11-3 and TRBJ2-3, with TRBD2 identical over 7 bases. CDR1 is SGHNT, CDR2 YENEEA, per germline. V shed 5 bases, J shed 1 base, and the junction held 9 bases outside the gene matches. CDR3 length equals 16 residues.

The rearrangement joins TRBV7-8 to TRBJ1-1; D is perhaps TRBD1 (5 bases). The CDR3 totals 16 residues. The V gene lost 5 bases and the J gene lost 1 base, with 17 bases spanning the gap. Germline V lookup: CDR1 SGHVS, CDR2 FQNEAQ. The DNA of the CDR3 is TGTGCCAGCAGCCCCACCACCGGGGGAGGGAACACTGAAGCTTTCTTT. It yields the protein CASSPTTGGGNTEAFF.

The chain couples TRBV5-1 to TRBJ2-3; TRBD2 aligns across 10 bases. The junction had 7 bases not matched to a gene; V was cut back by 3 bases and J by 0 bases. The CDR3 is 17 amino acids. Germline V gene data show CDR1 as SGHRS and CDR2 as YFSETQ. CDR3 amino acids: CASSSGLAAMSTDTQYF. The CDR3 DNA is TGCGCCAGCAGCTCCGGACTAGCGGCTATGAGCACAGATACGCAGTATTTT.

In its sample, this clonotype was seen a few times. CDR3 sequence: CASSPRTGSAYEQYF. The CDR3 DNA sequence: TGTGCCAGCAGCCCCAGGACAGGATCGGCCTACGAGCAGTACTTC. J is TRBJ2-7 and V is TRBV7-9, with 7 nucleotides matching TRBD1. From germline, CDR1 is SEHNR and CDR2 FQNEAQ (reference sequence). The length of the CDR3 is 15 residues. J was trimmed by 2 bases and V by 5 bases; bases with no gene match: 9.

V gene TRBV29-1 combines with J gene TRBJ2-1, with 7 bases lining up with TRBD2. Germline V lookup: CDR1 SQVTM, CDR2 ANQGSEA. Trimming cost V 4 bases and J 2 bases; bases outside gene matches: 8. The CDR3 runs to 15 residues. The chain's CDR3 is CSVARDYTAYNEQFF. The DNA of the CDR3 is TGCAGCGTTGCCCGGGACTACACCGCCTACAATGAGCAGTTCTTC.

This sequence joins TRBV7-9 and TRBJ2-2, with D uncertain. Trimming removed 1 base at V and 2 bases at J, with 8 bases between. The CDR3 totals 15 residues. Germline assignment: CDR1 SEHNR and CDR2 FQNEAQ (reference sequence). CDR3 loop: CASSLVGVNTGELFF. The CDR3 DNA reads as TGTGCCAGCAGCTTAGTCGGAGTAAACACCGGGGAGCTGTTTTTT.

This clonotype has more than one count but fewer than ten. The genes are TRBV4-3 and TRBJ2-5; D remains unclear. The CDR3 sequence is 13 residues long. Germline V gene data show CDR1 as LGHNA and CDR2 as YSLEER. V was trimmed by 4 bases and J by 2 bases, leaving 8 bases between them. Written as DNA, the CDR3 is TGCGCCAGCAGCCTATCTATGCAAGAGACCCAGTACTTC. It specifies CASSLSMQETQYF.

This clonotype was picked up one time. The CDR3 is CAISDTSSGGAGDTQYF. The CDR3 DNA follows: TGTGCCATCAGTGATACCTCGAGTGGGGGGGCTGGAGATACGCAGTATTTT. The chain is built from TRBV10-3 and TRBJ2-3; D may be TRBD2 (7 bases). Germline V CDR1 and CDR2: ENHRY, SYGVKD. V lost 3 bases, J lost 5 bases, and 21 bases lay in between. The CDR3 consists of 17 residues.

This clonotype was found a few times. The V call is TRBV29-1, the J call TRBJ2-3, with a weak D call TRBD1 (5 bases). The CDR3 contains 12 residues. V lost 7 bases to trimming and J lost 4 bases, with 12 bases between them. In germline, CDR1 is SQVTM, CDR2 ANQGSEA. The CDR3 DNA follows: TGCAGCGCTGACAGTATGGCAGATACGCAGTATTTT. Protein product: CSADSMADTQYF.

This chain uses TRBV10-2 with TRBJ1-1; 7 bases are shared with TRBD1. CDR1 is WSHSY and CDR2 is SAAADI in the germline V gene. This CDR3 has 18 residues. The V gene end was trimmed by 3 bases and the J gene end by 3 bases; junction bases not matched to a gene: 16. The CDR3 coding sequence is TGCGCCAGCAGTGAATCGGACAGGCCCAGTAATCCCGACACTGAAGCTTTCTTT. The encoded protein is CASSESDRPSNPDTEAFF.

V and J are TRBV6-6 and TRBJ2-7; the match to TRBD2 covers 7 bases. The CDR3 covers 12 residues. The V gene end was trimmed by 8 bases and the J gene end by 2 bases; junction bases not matched to a gene: 3. Germline V gene data show CDR1 as MNHNY and CDR2 as SVGAGI (reference sequence). The CDR3 coding sequence is TGTGCCAGCGAAACTAGCGCCTACGAGCAGTACTTC. Its protein is CASETSAYEQYF.

This clonotype showed up just a few times. V is TRBV18 and J is TRBJ1-1, with a possible D match to TRBD1 (6 bases). Trimming left V 3 bases short and J 8 bases short, with 19 bases between. The CDR3 totals 15 residues. Germline values: CDR1 KGHSH, CDR2 LQKENI. The DNA of the CDR3 is TGTGCCAGCTCACCGACAGGTCTAGCGTCGGGAGAAGCTTTCTTT. This encodes CASSPTGLASGEAFF.